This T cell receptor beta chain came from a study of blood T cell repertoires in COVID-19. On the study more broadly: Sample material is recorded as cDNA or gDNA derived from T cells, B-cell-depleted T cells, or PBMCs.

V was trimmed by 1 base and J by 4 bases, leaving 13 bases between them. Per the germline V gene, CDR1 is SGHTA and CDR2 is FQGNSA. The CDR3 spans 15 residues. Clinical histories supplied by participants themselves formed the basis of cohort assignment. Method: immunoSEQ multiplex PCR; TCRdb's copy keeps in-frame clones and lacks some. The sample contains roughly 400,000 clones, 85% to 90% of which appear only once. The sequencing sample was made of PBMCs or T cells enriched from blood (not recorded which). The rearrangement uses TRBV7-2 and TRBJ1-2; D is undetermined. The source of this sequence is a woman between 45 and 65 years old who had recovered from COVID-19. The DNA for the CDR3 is TGTGCCAGCAGCTTAGGTATAGTAGCCTCCTATGGCTACACCTTC. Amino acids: CASSLGIVASYGYTF.